The rows below give T cell receptor beta chains drawn from one sample of a study of CD8+ T cells in alopecia areata. TCRdb's copy holds only in-frame clones and misses some; the assay was immunoSEQ multiplex PCR. The repertoire holds 170,000 or so clones, with roughly 53% as singletons. Sequences were derived from CD8+ T cells sorted from blood, sampled at week 24, from a patient treated with tofacitinib. The receptors were gathered from a human donor with alopecia areata. Each CDR3 is given with its conserved first and last residue. Each record gives: clone size, V gene, D gene, J gene, CDR3 DNA, CDR3 protein. The D gene is left open where the match is weak. Size tells how often a clone was seen (once, few, many) or the class of an expanded clone, and some rows leave it out.

NA	TRBV7-9	NA	TRBJ2-7	TGTGCCAGCAGCCATCGGGCCGGGAACGAGCAGTACTTC	CASSHRAGNEQYF
NA	TRBV7-9	NA	TRBJ2-2	TGTGCCAGCAGCTTTCCCACCGGGGAGCTGTTTTTT	CASSFPTGELFF
NA	TRBV29-1	NA	TRBJ1-5	TGCAGCTCATGGGGGGGGAATAGCAATCAGCCCCAGCATTTT	CSSWGGNSNQPQHF
once	TRBV10-3	TRBD1	TRBJ2-7	TGTGCGACAGGGGGCAACGAGCAGTACTTC	CATGGNEQYF
few	TRBV7-9	NA	TRBJ2-7	TGTGCCAGCAGCGGGGGCAGGGATCCAACCTACGAGCAGTACTTC	CASSGGRDPTYEQYF
NA	TRBV11-1	TRBD1	TRBJ2-7	TGTGCCAGCGGGGACAGAACCTACGAGCAGTACTTC	CASGDRTYEQYF
NA	TRBV29-1	TRBD1	TRBJ2-7	TGCAGCGTTGTGGCGACAGGGCTCGAGCAGTACTTC	CSVVATGLEQYF
once	TRBV13	NA	TRBJ2-7	TGTGCCAGCAGCTCCTACAGGGAGTACGAGCAGTACTTC	CASSSYREYEQYF
few	TRBV13	TRBD2	TRBJ2-5	TGTGCCAGCAGCACTCGCTCTAGCGGGGGCCAGGCACAAGAGACCCAGTACTTC	CASSTRSSGGQAQETQYF
NA	TRBV2	NA	TRBJ1-2	TGTGCCAGCAGTTTCGTTTTCGAGACAATCTTCTATGGCTACACCTTC	CASSFVFETIFYGYTF
NA	TRBV27	NA	TRBJ1-2	TGTGCCAGCAGTCCAGATACACCCGCCGGGGCTAACTATGGCTACACCTTC	CASSPDTPAGANYGYTF
NA	TRBV30	TRBD1	TRBJ2-1	TGTGCCTGGGGGGCCCCTACAGGGGGAATCAACAATGAGCAGTTCTTC	CAWGAPTGGINNEQFF
NA	TRBV27	NA	TRBJ2-3	TGTGCCAGCCACCTCGGGGCAGGGATCACAGATACGCAGTATTTT	CASHLGAGITDTQYF
NA	TRBV5-1	TRBD2	TRBJ2-2	TGCGCCAGCAGCTCCCCACGGACTAGCGGGGGCTTGAACACCGGGGAGCTGTTTTTT	CASSSPRTSGGLNTGELFF
NA	TRBV29-1	NA	TRBJ1-2	TGCAGCGTTGATGGGGGGGGCCCATACTATGGCTACACCTTC	CSVDGGGPYYGYTF
NA	TRBV2	NA	TRBJ1-1	TGTGCCAGCGGAGGCACTGAAGCTTTCTTT	CASGGTEAFF
NA	TRBV9	NA	TRBJ1-5	TGTGCCAGCAGCGTAGACGCAGGATCCAATCAGCCCCAGCATTTT	CASSVDAGSNQPQHF
NA	TRBV5-1	NA	TRBJ2-7	TGCGCCAGCAACTGTAGGGGGTACTTC	CASNCRGYF
NA	TRBV13	NA	TRBJ2-5	TGTGCCAGCAGCTCCGGACCTCCAAGTATAGGAGAGACCCAGTACTTC	CASSSGPPSIGETQYF
NA	TRBV4-1	NA	TRBJ1-5	TGCGCCAGCAGCCAAAAAGGATTTAATCAGCCCCAGCATTTT	CASSQKGFNQPQHF
NA	TRBV4-1	TRBD1	TRBJ2-7	TGCGCCAGCAGCCAAGGGACAGGGAGCTCCTACGAGCAGTACTTC	CASSQGTGSSYEQYF
few	TRBV5-1	NA	TRBJ1-2	TGCGCCAGCAGCCAAGTCAAGCCGGGACATTCTACTAACTATGGCTACACCTTC	CASSQVKPGHSTNYGYTF
few	TRBV5-6	TRBD1	TRBJ2-1	TGTGCCAGCAGAACAACAGGGGCAGAGCAGTTCTTC	CASRTTGAEQFF
once	TRBV6-5	NA	TRBJ2-5	TGTGCCAGCACCCCGACTGGGGCCCAAGAGACCCAGTACTTC	CASTPTGAQETQYF
NA	TRBV7-8	NA	TRBJ2-7	TGTGCCAGCAGCTTAGGAGTAACGGACCCTACCTACGAGCAGTACTTC	CASSLGVTDPTYEQYF
NA	TRBV29-1	NA	TRBJ1-4	TGCAGCGTACTCGGACAGTCTAATGAAAAACTGTTTTTT	CSVLGQSNEKLFF
NA	TRBV18	NA	TRBJ1-5	TGTGCCAGCTCACCAGGGACATTGAATCAGCCCCAGCATTTT	CASSPGTLNQPQHF
NA	TRBV30	NA	TRBJ2-6	TGTGCCTGGCAAACAGGGGCCAACGTCCTGACTTTC	CAWQTGANVLTF
NA	TRBV29-1	NA	TRBJ1-2	TGCAGCGTTGGATTAGTCTCGACAGGAAGCTACACCTTC	CSVGLVSTGSYTF
NA	TRBV27	NA	TRBJ2-1	TGTGCCAGCAGTATCGCCCTAGCGTCCTCCTACAATGAGCAGTTCTTC	CASSIALASSYNEQFF
NA	TRBV10-3	NA	TRBJ2-3	TGTGCCACCCTCGGCGAAGGGTCCCGGTACGGGTTGCAGTATTTT	CATLGEGSRYGLQYF
NA	TRBV20-1	NA	TRBJ2-1	TGCAGTGCCGCCCCCCAGTTCTTC	CSAAPQFF
few	TRBV30	TRBD1	TRBJ2-7	TGTGCCTGGAGCCAGGGACAGGGGGCAGGGCAGTACTTC	CAWSQGQGAGQYF
few	TRBV15	NA	TRBJ2-5	TGTGCCACCAGCAGCCCAAAACAAGAGACCCAGTACTTC	CATSSPKQETQYF
NA	TRBV20-1	TRBD1	TRBJ1-2	TGCAGTGCGAGGGACAGGGGTGGCTACACCTTC	CSARDRGGYTF
NA	TRBV5-1	NA	TRBJ2-7	TGCGCCAGCAGACGACTCCTCTCCTACGAGCAGTACTTC	CASRRLLSYEQYF
few	TRBV4-1	NA	TRBJ2-6	TGCGCCAGCAGCCAAACCCTCCCAGGGAACTCTGGGGCCAACGTCCTGACTTTC	CASSQTLPGNSGANVLTF
NA	TRBV29-1	NA	TRBJ1-2	TGCAGCGTTGTGTACGGGGCCTATGGCTACACCTTC	CSVVYGAYGYTF
few	TRBV4-2	TRBD1	TRBJ1-5	TGTGCCAGCAGCCAAACTTGGACAGGGGGCCCTTATAGCAATCAGCCCCAGCATTTT	CASSQTWTGGPYSNQPQHF
NA	TRBV5-4	NA	TRBJ2-5	TGTGCCAGCAGCGAGAGGGGCTCAGAGACCCAGTACTTC	CASSERGSETQYF
NA	TRBV6-5	NA	TRBJ1-2	TGTGCCAGCAGTTATGGGGATGGGGGCTACACCTTC	CASSYGDGGYTF
NA	TRBV7-8	TRBD1	TRBJ2-7	TGTGCCAGCAGCTTAGCGGGACAGGGCTTCTACGAGCAGTACTTC	CASSLAGQGFYEQYF
few	TRBV10-3	NA	TRBJ1-1	TGTGCCATCAGTAACAACACTGAAGCTTTCTTT	CAISNNTEAFF
NA	TRBV9	TRBD1	TRBJ2-3	TGTGCCAGCAGCGTAGGGGACAGGTCAGGAGATACGCAGTATTTT	CASSVGDRSGDTQYF
few	TRBV13	NA	TRBJ2-1	TGTGCCAGCAGCTTAGCGGGGAGCTCCTACAATGAGCAGTTCTTC	CASSLAGSSYNEQFF
NA	TRBV13	NA	TRBJ1-1	TGTGCCAGCAGCTTAGGGAGGGTCACTGAAGCTTTCTTT	CASSLGRVTEAFF
NA	TRBV29-1	NA	TRBJ2-3	TGCAGCGCCCGGACAGATACGCAGTATTTT	CSARTDTQYF
NA	TRBV29-1	NA	TRBJ2-7	TGCAGCGTGAGCGCAGAGACCTACGAGCAGTACTTC	CSVSAETYEQYF